This T cell receptor beta chain was profiled in a study of blood T cells in healthy people across ages. On this clonotype: Its target is unknown. A much larger clone sits a single nucleotide away, making a read error possible.

Researchers collected ten milliliters of peripheral blood from every single donor. Whole-study results and caveats: Lack of knowledge of donor CMV status possibly confounded expanded clonotype changes. Bulk PBMC profiling left naive and antigen-experienced comparisons inconclusive. Observed TCR beta diversity per million T cells went down as age went up. This fall followed a roughly linear course with age.

The V gene lost 1 base and the J gene lost 8 bases, with 7 bases spanning the gap. CDR1 is SGHTA, CDR2 FQGNSA, per germline. The CDR3 is 12 amino acids. The second PCR ran roughly 7 to 12 cycles with a sample-barcoded 5' primer and J-beta primers. TCRdb independently ran MiXCR on the 5' RACE reads; one entry per CDR3 protein. Of 800,000 to 950,000 distinct CDR3 sequences in the sample, 25% to 30% were seen once. The same data also went into a second study, on T cells of mothers and their children.

The chain employs TRBV7-2 and TRBJ2-3; D not certain. This receptor was obtained from a woman in her 40s in good health. The sample taken for sequencing was blood. CDR3 residues: CTSSLVKVTQYF. Written as DNA, the CDR3 is TGTACCAGCAGCTTAGTGAAGGTTACGCAGTATTTT. The full variable domain, with the rest looked up from reference TRBV7-2 and TRBJ2-3, is GAGVSQSPSNKVTEKGKDVELRCDPISGHTALYWYRQSLGQGLEFLIYFQGNSAPDKSGLPSDRFSAERTGGSVSTLTIQRTQQEDSAVYLCTSSLVKVTQYFGPGTRLTVL.